This T cell receptor beta chain was observed in a study of technical replicates of blood from a handful of donors. Clones were read by immunoSEQ multiplex PCR, and TCRdb kept only the in-frame ones, dropping some. The sample shows under 80,000 clones, under 95% of them seen only once. The germline gives CDR1 SNHLY, CDR2 FYNNEI. This CDR3 region has 13 residues. The V end lost 3 bases, the J end lost 5 bases, and 10 bases lay between the germline ends. The specimen was T cells isolated from PBMCs. This TCR derives from a human donor in good health. This chain links TRBV2 with TRBJ1-1; D not resolved. CDR3 coding DNA: TGTGCCAGCAGTGACGACTCCTGGACTGAAGCTTTCTTT. This sequence encodes CASSDDSWTEAFF. The entire variable domain, with the rest obtained from reference TRBV2 and TRBJ1-1, is as follows: EPEVTQTPSHQVTQMGQEVILRCVPISNHLYFYWYRQILGQKVEFLVSFYNNEISEKSEIFDDQFSVERPDGSNFTLKIRSTKLEDSAMYFCASSDDSWTEAFFGQGTRLTVV.